This T cell receptor beta chain was observed in a study of Ad26.COV2.S vaccination and SARS-CoV-2 variants. In the study overall: Once, or twice with 56 days between doses, Ad26.COV2.S was given intramuscularly. General study results and limits: Breadth measured for non-spike TCRs was similar across vaccine and placebo recipients.

The V gene lost 1 base and the J gene lost 2 bases, with 7 bases spanning the gap. Germline V gene lookup returns CDR1 SGHRS and CDR2 YFSETQ. The CDR3 contains 13 residues. Sequenced by immunoSEQ multiplex PCR; TCRdb stores in-frame clones only, minus some. The top ten hold 5% of the sample, which has about 350,000 clones, about 89% seen once. Treatment described: roughly 18 received Ad26.COV2.S at low or high dose, single or two shots; five or six received placebo; per-sample allocation not given. On day 63 after the first injection, vaccine and placebo recipients gave samples. Adults aged 18-55 years in Boston included the donor. Vaccine was an Ad26 vector expressing Wuhan-strain SARS-CoV-2 spike. Of note for this clone: Its antigen is currently unknown.

The chain couples TRBV5-1 to TRBJ2-7; D gene unclear. This TCR was sampled from a person between 18 and 60 years old who received the Ad26.COV2.S COVID-19 vaccine or a placebo. Sample: peripheral blood, taken in a trial of Ad26.COV2.S vaccine versus placebo. The CDR3 reads CASSLTVAYEQYF. Here the CDR3 DNA reads TGCGCCAGCAGCTTGACTGTCGCCTACGAGCAGTACTTC.